Detailed here is one T cell receptor (beta chain). The antigen remains undetermined. This entry is derived from a study of T cell responses to AZD1222 COVID-19 vaccine. Clones were read by immunoSEQ multiplex PCR, and TCRdb kept only the in-frame ones, dropping some. The sample carries approximately 300,000 clones, 90% to 95% recorded once. The study's findings and limits: All repertoire sampling was performed exclusively after the peak T cell response. Spike-wide vaccine-associated CD4 TCRs dominated at 160-218 and 743-854. Seropositive status at baseline applied to only 5 or 6 AZD1222 recipients.

The germline gives CDR1 SGHDT, CDR2 YYEEEE. The CDR3 spans 14 residues. J lost 2 bases, V lost 3 bases, and 5 bases had no gene match. The sequence was collected from an adult who received the AZD1222 COVID-19 vaccine. V and J are TRBV5-6 and TRBJ2-7, with 7 positions matching TRBD2. Material: peripheral blood, obtained 28 days after the second AZD1222 dose. The CDR3 coding sequence is TGTGCCAGCAGCTGGGGACTAAACGCCTACGAGCAGTACTTC. Amino acid sequence: CASSWGLNAYEQYF.